Listed below are T cell receptor beta chains from one sample, sequenced in a study of blood T cells in healthy people across ages. TCRdb called the 5' RACE reads again in MiXCR, with one record for every CDR3 protein. The sample has around 800,000 distinct CDR3 sequences, around two thirds seen once. Input material: blood. The receptors derive from a man aged 25 to 40 in good health. Both conserved end residues are part of each CDR3. The D gene is left open where the match is weak. Size is stated for part of the rows, as once, few or many counts, or as a class when the clone is expanded.

TRBV20-1	NA	TRBJ2-5	TRBD2	CSASDQRGYQETQYF	TGCAGTGCTAGTGACCAGCGGGGATACCAAGAGACCCAGTACTTC
TRBV12-3/TRBV12-4	NA	TRBJ2-3	TRBD2	CASRITGGLSGDTQYF	TGTGCCAGCAGGATTACGGGGGGGCTATCGGGAGATACGCAGTATTTT
TRBV20-1	few	TRBJ2-7	NA	CSARDRDVAYEQYF	TGCAGTGCTAGAGACCGGGACGTCGCCTACGAGCAGTACTTC
TRBV29-1	NA	TRBJ2-5	NA	CSVPRQPGEETQYF	TGCAGCGTTCCCAGACAACCCGGGGAAGAGACCCAGTACTTC
TRBV6-2/TRBV6-3	NA	TRBJ2-7	NA	CASSYDPATRTDSYEQYF	TGTGCCAGCAGTTACGACCCGGCGACTAGAACCGACTCCTACGAGCAGTACTTC
TRBV27	NA	TRBJ2-2	TRBD1	CASRPGTGRTGELFF	TGTGCCAGCAGACCCGGGACAGGGCGGACCGGGGAGCTGTTTTTT
TRBV20-1	NA	TRBJ2-3	TRBD2	CSARPNRLAGTTDTQYF	TGCAGTGCTAGACCCAACAGACTAGCGGGGACCACAGATACGCAGTATTTT
TRBV6-5	NA	TRBJ2-7	NA	CASSYGTGAPYEQYF	TGTGCCAGCAGTTACGGGACGGGGGCCCCCTACGAGCAGTACTTC
TRBV6-5	many	TRBJ2-5	NA	CASSWSQQETQYF	TGTGCCAGCAGTTGGTCGCAGCAAGAGACCCAGTACTTC
TRBV29-1	NA	TRBJ2-7	NA	CSVAYSFEGETLYF	TGCAGCGTTGCTTATTCGTTCGAGGGAGAGACCCTGTACTTC
TRBV9	NA	TRBJ2-1	TRBD1	CASSARGQGLGEQFF	TGTGCCAGCAGCGCCAGGGGACAGGGATTAGGGGAGCAGTTCTTC
TRBV7-8	NA	TRBJ2-5	NA	CASSLAERAQETQYF	TGTGCCAGCAGCTTAGCCGAACGGGCTCAAGAGACCCAGTACTTC
TRBV29-1	NA	TRBJ2-1	NA	CSVGLQSNEQFF	TGCAGCGTTGGTCTACAAAGCAATGAGCAGTTCTTC
TRBV7-9	NA	TRBJ2-7	NA	CASSLGVTYEQYF	TGTGCCAGCAGCTTGGGAGTTACCTACGAGCAGTACTTC
TRBV4-2	NA	TRBJ2-3	NA	CASSQEGSQGTDTQYF	TGTGCCAGCAGCCAAGAAGGAAGCCAGGGCACAGATACGCAGTATTTT
TRBV5-1	medium-sized	TRBJ2-7	NA	CASSLAPRVPYEQYF	TGCGCCAGCAGCTTGGCCCCCAGGGTACCTTACGAGCAGTACTTC
TRBV20-1	once	TRBJ2-1	TRBD1	CSAGPGQDNEQFF	TGCAGTGCGGGGCCCGGACAGGACAATGAGCAGTTCTTC
TRBV7-2	NA	TRBJ1-5	NA	CASSLVRDSNQPQHF	TGTGCCAGCAGCTTAGTCCGGGATAGCAATCAGCCCCAGCATTTT
TRBV9	NA	TRBJ1-2	NA	CASSATGNDYGYTF	TGTGCCAGCAGCGCAACAGGGAACGACTATGGCTACACCTTC
TRBV28	NA	TRBJ2-1	NA	CASSLDPMGHKGNEQFF	TGTGCCAGCAGTTTGGACCCAATGGGCCATAAGGGCAATGAGCAGTTCTTC
TRBV2	NA	TRBJ2-3	NA	CASSERASPSTDTQYF	TGTGCCAGCAGTGAAAGGGCTAGCCCTAGCACAGATACGCAGTATTTT
TRBV2	few	TRBJ2-1	NA	CASRLGALQFF	TGTGCCAGCAGGCTAGGAGCTCTTCAGTTCTTC
TRBV20-1	NA	TRBJ2-1	TRBD2	CSARTQAGGLYNERYF	TGCAGTGCTAGAACTCAAGCGGGGGGGCTTTACAATGAGCGGTACTTC
TRBV10-3	NA	TRBJ2-7	NA	CAISEMGGADEQYF	TGTGCCATCAGTGAGATGGGGGGGGCCGACGAGCAGTACTTC
TRBV20-1	NA	TRBJ2-1	TRBD2	CSAREAGSSYNERFF	TGCAGTGCTAGAGAAGCGGGGAGCTCCTACAATGAGCGGTTCTTC
TRBV20-1	NA	TRBJ2-5	NA	CSASEVQETQYF	TGCAGTGCTAGTGAAGTCCAAGAGACCCAGTACTTC
TRBV6-1	NA	TRBJ2-7	TRBD1	CASSWDRYNEQYF	TGTGCCAGCAGTTGGGACAGATACAATGAGCAGTACTTC
TRBV5-1	few	TRBJ2-7	NA	CATWGDDFNEQYF	TGCGCCACTTGGGGGGACGATTTCAACGAGCAGTACTTC
TRBV29-1	NA	TRBJ2-1	TRBD2	CSALVTSGGRNEQFF	TGCAGCGCCCTAGTTACTAGCGGGGGGCGCAATGAGCAGTTCTTC
TRBV6-2/TRBV6-3	NA	TRBJ1-5	NA	CASSYSGGGGQPQHF	TGTGCCAGCAGTTACTCTGGGGGCGGAGGTCAGCCCCAGCATTTT
TRBV28	once	TRBJ2-1	NA	CASSSSRAGQFF	TGTGCCAGCAGTTCATCGCGGGCGGGGCAGTTCTTC
TRBV4-3	NA	TRBJ2-7	TRBD2	CASSELAGASYEQYF	TGCGCCAGCAGCGAACTAGCGGGGGCTTCCTACGAGCAGTACTTC
TRBV9	NA	TRBJ2-1	TRBD2	CASSPGLAVSYNEQFF	TGTGCCAGCAGCCCCGGACTAGCGGTCTCCTACAATGAGCAGTTCTTC
TRBV6-6	NA	TRBJ1-2	TRBD1	CASSGEQGRGGYTF	TGTGCCAGCAGTGGGGAACAGGGGCGAGGGGGCTACACCTTC
TRBV15	few	TRBJ2-3	NA	CATSRDGAHEDTQYF	TGTGCCACCAGCAGAGACGGGGCCCACGAAGATACGCAGTATTTT
TRBV28	NA	TRBJ2-5	NA	CASSLPDGYNEQYF	TGTGCCAGCAGTTTACCCGACGGGTACAATGAGCAGTACTTC
TRBV6-5	NA	TRBJ2-7	NA	CASSYSIGIYEQYF	TGTGCCAGCAGTTACTCGATCGGGATTTACGAGCAGTACTTC
TRBV7-9	NA	TRBJ2-5	NA	CASSFLSGPLEGAGETQYF	TGTGCCAGCAGCTTTTTGTCGGGGCCACTTGAGGGTGCGGGGGAGACCCAGTACTTC
TRBV29-1	NA	TRBJ2-2	NA	CSVMTKANTGELFF	TGCAGCGTTATGACAAAAGCGAACACCGGGGAGCTGTTTTTT
TRBV6-5	NA	TRBJ1-4	NA	CASSYSYLGNEKLFF	TGTGCCAGCAGTTACTCGTATCTCGGTAATGAAAAACTGTTTTTT
TRBV10-3	NA	TRBJ2-1	NA	CAIRTDPSSYNEQFF	TGTGCCATCAGGACCGACCCGAGCTCCTACAATGAGCAGTTCTTC
TRBV4-3	few	TRBJ2-1	NA	CASSQTVSYNEQFF	TGCGCCAGCAGCCAGACGGTTTCCTACAATGAGCAGTTCTTC
TRBV20-1	once	TRBJ2-2	NA	CSARIGNTGELFF	TGCAGTGCTAGAATTGGCAACACCGGGGAGCTGTTTTTT
TRBV20-1	NA	TRBJ2-2	TRBD2	CSARDLAGGQTGELFF	TGCAGTGCTAGAGATCTGGCGGGGGGGCAGACCGGGGAGCTGTTTTTT